These T cell receptor beta chains were read from a single sample in a study of technical replicates of blood from a handful of donors. Some clones are missing from TCRdb's copy, which holds only in-frame ones; the method was immunoSEQ multiplex PCR. The table has over 50,000 clones, 70% to 90% seen once; the top ten hold approximately 5.4%. What was sequenced was PBMCs. These receptors originate from a human donor in good health. Some clones in this sample may be carry-over from other donors' samples. CDR3s include the opening cysteine and the closing phenylalanine or tryptophan.

J: TRBJ1-2
V: TRBV5-5
CDR3: CASSGTLYGYTF

J: TRBJ1-6
V: TRBV5-1
CDR3: CASSYGQASSPLHF

J: TRBJ2-1
V: TRBV7-2
CDR3: CASSLSGTSGYNEQFF

J: TRBJ1-6
V: TRBV4-1
CDR3: CASSQTGGGSPLHF

J: TRBJ1-2
V: TRBV4-2
CDR3: CASSQRDRGQVQYGYTF

J: TRBJ2-2
V: TRBV7-2
CDR3: CASSLISTGELFF

J: TRBJ1-2
V: TRBV19
CDR3: CASSRTGNYGYTF

J: TRBJ2-1
V: TRBV27
CDR3: CASSLTPESSYNEQFF

J: TRBJ2-1
V: TRBV5-1
CDR3: CASSPGGAGDEQFF

J: TRBJ2-5
V: TRBV1
CDR3: CTSSQDRTTRDQYF

J: TRBJ1-1
V: TRBV7-2
CDR3: CASSSRGPTEAFF

J: TRBJ2-7
V: TRBV7-3
CDR3: CASSRTGTYEQYF

J: TRBJ2-2
V: TRBV7-9
CDR3: CASSSHRAGELFF

J: TRBJ1-4
V: TRBV7-2
CDR3: CASAILATNEKLFF

J: TRBJ2-7
V: TRBV11-2
CDR3: CASSPGLPPAEQYF

J: TRBJ1-1
V: TRBV19
CDR3: CASSDKMNTEAFF

J: TRBJ2-1
V: TRBV9
CDR3: CASSVGLAGGPEQFF

J: TRBJ2-7
V: TRBV7-2
CDR3: CASSYQGISTEQYF